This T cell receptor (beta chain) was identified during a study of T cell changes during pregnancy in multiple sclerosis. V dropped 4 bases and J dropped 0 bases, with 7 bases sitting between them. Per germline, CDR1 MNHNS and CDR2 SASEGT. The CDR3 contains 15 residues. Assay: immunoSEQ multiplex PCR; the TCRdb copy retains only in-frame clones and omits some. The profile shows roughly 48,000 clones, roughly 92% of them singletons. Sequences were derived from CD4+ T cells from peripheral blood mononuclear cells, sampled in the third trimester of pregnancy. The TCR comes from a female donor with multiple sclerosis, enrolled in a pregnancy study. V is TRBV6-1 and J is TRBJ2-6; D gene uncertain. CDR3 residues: CASSVRASGANVLTF. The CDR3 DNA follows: TGTGCCAGCAGTGTCCGAGCCTCTGGGGCCAACGTCCTGACTTTC.